The 10 T cell receptor beta chains listed next were all sequenced from one sample in a study of blood T cell repertoires in COVID-19 (TCRdb year 2020). Libraries were made using the immunoSEQ multiplex PCR assay. The clones in this table, taken by TCRdb from immuneACCESS, are in-frame only. Not every clone is retained; where verified, under half of the shortfall comes from an unresolved V gene, and the cause of the rest is unknown. Within this sample are about 98,000 clones, with more than 70% of them counted one time only. The top ten constitute 24% of the sample. The specimen sequenced was peripheral blood. The receptors here all came from a man in his 70s with acute or convalescent COVID-19.

The rearrangement uses TRBV2 and TRBJ2-3, with TRBD2 identical over 13 bases. Germline-derived CDR1 and CDR2 are SNHLY and FYNNEI. The CDR3 is 15 amino acids. V shed 4 bases and J 6 bases; nucleotides not matched to a gene: 4. DNA for the CDR3: TGTGCCAGCAGTGGACTAGCGGGAGGAATCGATACGCAGTATTTT. Residues: CASSGLAGGIDTQYF.

This chain joins TRBV7-6 and TRBJ2-1, with 9 bases fitting TRBD2. The germline V gene has CDR1 SGHVS and CDR2 FNYEAQ. The CDR3 consists of 18 residues. V shed 0 bases, J shed 5 bases, and the junction held 11 bases outside the gene matches. The CDR3 here is CASSLAIQREVKDNEQFF. For the CDR3, the DNA is TGTGCCAGCAGCTTAGCGATTCAGCGGGAGGTAAAGGACAATGAGCAGTTCTTC.

This chain connects TRBV3-1 (or the pseudogene TRBV3-2) to TRBJ2-7; TRBD2 agrees at 10 bases. CDR3 length: 16 residues. Germline V lookup: CDR1 LGHDT, CDR2 YNNKEL (reference sequence). The V and J ends lost 6 bases and 3 bases, in that order; junction bases with no gene match: 11. CDR3 nucleotide sequence: TGTGCCAGCAGTCCCAACCGCCTAGCGGGAGTCTACGAGCAGTACTTC. Its protein is CASSPNRLAGVYEQYF.

This clone was seen only once. V and J are TRBV12-5 and TRBJ2-1; perhaps TRBD2 as D (6 bases). CDR3 length: 15 residues. The V end was cut by 3 bases, the J end by 14 bases, with 23 bases between. Germline V gene sequence: CDR1 LGHNT, CDR2 FRNRAP. This chain's CDR3 is CASGLSDQLSGEEFF. CDR3 sequence (DNA): TGTGCTAGTGGTTTAAGCGACCAGCTCTCCGGGGAGGAGTTCTTC.

The chain employs TRBV7-2 and TRBJ2-4; possibly TRBD1 for D (6 bases). The CDR3 is 14 residues long. Germline CDR1 is SGHTA and CDR2 is FQGNSA. Trimming shortened V by 3 bases and J by 6 bases, and 12 bases separated the two germline ends. CDR3 in DNA: TGTGCCAGCAGCTTTGGGCAGGGGTCAAACATTCAGTACTTC. This gives the protein CASSFGQGSNIQYF.

The chain links TRBV29-1 to TRBJ2-2, with 9 bases aligning to TRBD2. The length of the CDR3 is 14 residues. The germline CDR1 and CDR2 sequences are SQVTM and ANQGSEA. Germline trimming cut 4 bases from V and 7 bases from J; bases unmatched to any gene: 7. The CDR3 region is CSVATSGQLGELFF. CDR3 in DNA: TGCAGCGTTGCGACTAGCGGCCAGCTCGGGGAGCTGTTTTTT.

This clone was detected a few times. The gene calls are TRBV3-1 (or the pseudogene TRBV3-2) and TRBJ1-1; weak D call: TRBD1 (5 bases). V was clipped by 2 bases and J by 3 bases, with 22 bases between them. The germline gives CDR1 LGHDT, CDR2 YNNKEL (reference sequence). The CDR3 contains 18 residues. The CDR3 DNA follows: TGTGCCAGCAGCCAAAAGGGGTTAGGGACTTATAGGCACACTGAAGCTTTCTTT. As protein: CASSQKGLGTYRHTEAFF.

As for this clone: A read error may produce the germline difference seen at one junction end. This sequence joins TRBV6-5 and TRBJ2-3, with 11 bases that match TRBD2. The germline CDR1 and CDR2 sequences are MNHEY and SVGAGI. The CDR3 sequence is 14 residues long. CDR3 DNA sequence: TGTGCCAGCAGTTACTCGGGGACTAGCGGAAGCCAGACATTT. It yields the protein CASSYSGTSGSQTF.

The rearrangement joins TRBV2 to TRBJ2-1; possible D gene TRBD2, 5 bases. The germline V gene has CDR1 SNHLY and CDR2 FYNNEI. The CDR3 has 14 residues. Trimming took 7 bases from V and 1 from J, leaving 11 bases between them. The CDR3: CASTWETSYNEQFF. CDR3 nucleotide sequence: TGTGCCAGCACGTGGGAGACATCCTACAATGAGCAGTTCTTC.

The chain is built from TRBV18 and TRBJ2-7; 12 bases match TRBD2. Trimming cost V 1 base and J 4 bases; bases outside gene matches: 8. This CDR3 has 17 amino acids. Germline CDR1 and CDR2: KGHSH and LQKENI. The CDR3 spells CASSPLLPSGRVYEQYF. CDR3 sequence (DNA): TGTGCCAGCTCACCACTCTTACCTAGCGGGAGGGTTTACGAGCAGTACTTC. The full variable domain, completed using reference TRBV18 and TRBJ2-7, is NAGVMQNPRHLVRRRGQEARLRCSPMKGHSHVYWYRQLPEEGLKFMVYLQKENIIDESGMPKERFSAEFPKEGPSILRIQQVVRGDSAAYFCASSPLLPSGRVYEQYFGPGTRLTVT.